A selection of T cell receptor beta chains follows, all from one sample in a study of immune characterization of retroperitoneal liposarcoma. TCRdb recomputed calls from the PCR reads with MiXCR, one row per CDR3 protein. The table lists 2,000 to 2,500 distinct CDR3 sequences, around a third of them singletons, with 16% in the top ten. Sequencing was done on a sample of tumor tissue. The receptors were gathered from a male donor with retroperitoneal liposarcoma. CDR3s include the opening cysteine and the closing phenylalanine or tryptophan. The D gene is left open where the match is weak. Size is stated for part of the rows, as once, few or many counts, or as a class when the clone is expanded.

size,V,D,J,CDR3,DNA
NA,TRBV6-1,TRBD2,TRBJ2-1,CASSEGTSDYNEQFF,TGTGCCAGCAGTGAAGGGACTAGCGACTACAATGAGCAGTTCTTC
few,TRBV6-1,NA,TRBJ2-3,CASSVSSTDTQYF,TGTGCCAGCAGTGTGAGCAGCACAGATACGCAGTATTTT
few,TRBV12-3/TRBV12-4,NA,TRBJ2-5,CASSSFETQYF,TGTGCCAGCAGTTCCTTTGAGACCCAGTACTTC
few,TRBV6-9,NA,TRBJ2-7,CASSYLAESAYNEQYF,TGTGCCAGCAGTTACTTGGCTGAGTCGGCTTACAATGAGCAGTACTTC
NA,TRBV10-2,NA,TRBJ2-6,CASTPGLSGANVLTF,TGCGCCAGCACACCAGGGCTCTCTGGGGCCAACGTCCTGACTTTC
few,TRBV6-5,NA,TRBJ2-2,CASSPSGTDLNTGELFF,TGTGCCAGCAGTCCATCCGGGACTGACTTAAACACCGGGGAGCTGTTTTTT
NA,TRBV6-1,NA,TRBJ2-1,CASSRVRGEQFF,TGTGCCAGCAGTAGGGTGCGAGGGGAGCAGTTCTTC
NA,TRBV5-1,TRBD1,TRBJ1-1,CASSLNRGHTEAFF,TGCGCCAGCAGCTTGAACAGGGGGCACACTGAAGCTTTCTTT
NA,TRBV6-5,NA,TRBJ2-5,CASSALGGVTQYF,TGTGCCAGCAGTGCTCTGGGCGGGGTGACCCAGTACTTC
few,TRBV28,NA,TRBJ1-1,CASSLMNTEAFF,TGTGCCAGCAGTCTTATGAACACTGAAGCTTTCTTT
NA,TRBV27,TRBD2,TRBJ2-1,CASSPQTWTSGYNEQFF,TGTGCCAGCAGTCCTCAAACCTGGACTAGCGGTTACAATGAGCAGTTCTTC
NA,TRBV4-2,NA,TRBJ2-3,CASSQVDGDTQYF,TGTGCCAGCAGCCAAGTGGATGGGGATACGCAGTATTTT
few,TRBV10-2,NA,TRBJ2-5,CASSPEMQETQYF,TGCGCCAGCAGTCCAGAGATGCAAGAGACCCAGTACTTC
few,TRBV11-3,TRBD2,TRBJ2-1,CASSLGGLPSYNEQFF,TGTGCCAGCAGCTTAGGGGGACTACCTTCATACAATGAGCAGTTCTTC
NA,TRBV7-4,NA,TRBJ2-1,CASSLEVQFAEQFF,TGTGCCAGCAGCTTAGAAGTCCAGTTCGCCGAGCAGTTCTTC
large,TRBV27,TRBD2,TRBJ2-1,CASIPSSGAKAQFF,TGTGCCAGCATACCCTCCAGCGGGGCCAAGGCGCAGTTCTTC
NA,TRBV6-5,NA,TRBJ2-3,CASSRAGTQYF,TGTGCCAGCAGCAGGGCGGGTACGCAGTATTTT
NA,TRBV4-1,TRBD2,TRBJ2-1,CASSLRAGLGLVNEQFF,TGCGCCAGCAGCCTAAGAGCGGGACTAGGCCTGGTCAATGAGCAGTTCTTC
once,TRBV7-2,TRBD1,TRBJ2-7,CASSADRGAYNEQYF,TGTGCCAGCAGCGCCGACAGGGGGGCCTACAATGAGCAGTACTTC
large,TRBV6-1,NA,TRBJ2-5,CASSEGLSLGTQYF,TGTGCCAGCAGTGAAGGTTTGAGCCTCGGAACCCAGTACTTC
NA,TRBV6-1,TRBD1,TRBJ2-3,CASSSEDRESDTQYF,TGTGCCAGCAGTTCCGAAGACAGGGAATCAGATACGCAGTATTTT
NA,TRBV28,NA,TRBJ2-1,CASSSLYFNRDKDNEQFF,TGTGCCAGCAGTTCACTTTACTTTAATCGAGACAAGGACAATGAGCAGTTCTTC
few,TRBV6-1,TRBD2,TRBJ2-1,CASKSLAGGPGEKYF,TGTGCCAGCAAATCACTAGCGGGAGGGCCGGGTGAGAAGTACTTC
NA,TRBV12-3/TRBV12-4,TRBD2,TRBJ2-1,CASSLPGLAGGFEQFF,TGTGCCAGCAGTTTACCGGGACTAGCGGGAGGGTTTGAGCAGTTCTTC
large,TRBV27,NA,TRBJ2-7,CASSIPGRGSYNEQYF,TGTGCCAGCAGTATCCCGGGACGGGGCTCCTACAATGAGCAGTACTTC
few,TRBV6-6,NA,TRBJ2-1,CASSYLAESAYNEQFF,TGTGCCAGCAGTTACTTGGCTGAGTCGGCTTACAATGAGCAGTTCTTC
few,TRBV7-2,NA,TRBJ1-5,CASSRDISNQPQHF,TGTGCCAGCAGCCGAGACATTAGCAATCAGCCCCAGCATTTT
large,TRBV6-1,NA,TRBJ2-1,CASSEREQETQFF,TGTGCCAGCAGTGAACGGGAGCAAGAGACCCAGTTCTTC
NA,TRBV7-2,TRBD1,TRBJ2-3,CASSITTIDRAATDTQYF,TGTGCCAGCAGCATAACCACTATCGACAGGGCTGCCACAGATACGCAGTATTTT
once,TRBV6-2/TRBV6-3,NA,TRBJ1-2,CASSYNSGAGGYTF,TGTGCCAGCAGTTACAACTCCGGGGCCGGGGGCTACACCTTC
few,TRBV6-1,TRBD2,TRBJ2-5,CASSERLAGFLYF,TGTGCCAGCAGTGAACGCCTAGCGGGATTTCTGTACTTC
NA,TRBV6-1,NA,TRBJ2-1,CASSLTGRYNEQFF,TGTGCCAGCAGTCTGACAGGACGGTACAATGAGCAGTTCTTC
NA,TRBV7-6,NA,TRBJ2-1,CASSTKPNYEQFF,TGTGCCAGCAGCACAAAACCAAACTACGAGCAGTTCTTC
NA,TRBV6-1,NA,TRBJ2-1,CASSFSTYNEQFF,TGTGCCAGCAGTTTCTCAACCTACAATGAGCAGTTCTTC
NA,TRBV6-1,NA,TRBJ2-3,CASSLGTAGGDTQYF,TGTGCCAGCAGCCTCGGGACCGCCGGGGGAGATACGCAGTATTTT
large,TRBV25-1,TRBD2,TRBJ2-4,CASSAGTSGPWVAKNIQYF,TGTGCCAGCAGCGCCGGGACTAGCGGGCCGTGGGTAGCCAAAAACATTCAGTACTTC
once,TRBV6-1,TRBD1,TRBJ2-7,CASSPDRAPYEQYF,TGTGCCAGCAGCCCCGACAGGGCTCCGTACGAGCAGTACTTC
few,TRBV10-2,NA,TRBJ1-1,CASSPGGEAFF,TGCGCCAGCAGCCCTGGGGGTGAAGCTTTCTTT
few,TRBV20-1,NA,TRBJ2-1,CSARDMRSSYNEQFF,TGCAGTGCTAGAGATATGAGGTCCTCCTACAATGAGCAGTTCTTC
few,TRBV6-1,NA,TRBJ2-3,CASSLRRTEQDTQYF,TGTGCCAGCAGCCTTAGACGGACGGAGCAAGATACGCAGTATTTT